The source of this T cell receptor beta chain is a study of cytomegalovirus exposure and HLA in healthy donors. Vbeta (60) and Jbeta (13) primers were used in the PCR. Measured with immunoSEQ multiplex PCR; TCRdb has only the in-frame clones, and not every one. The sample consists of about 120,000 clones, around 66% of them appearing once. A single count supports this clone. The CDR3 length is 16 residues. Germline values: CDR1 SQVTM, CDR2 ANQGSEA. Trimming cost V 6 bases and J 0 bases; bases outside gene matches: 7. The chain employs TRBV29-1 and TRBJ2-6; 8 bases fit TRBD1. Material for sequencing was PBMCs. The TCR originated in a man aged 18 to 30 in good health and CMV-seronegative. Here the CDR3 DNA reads TGCAGCGTGCCGGGACAGGCCGTCTCTGGGGCCAACGTCCTGACTTTC. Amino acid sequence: CSVPGQAVSGANVLTF.